This TCR beta chain is from a study of control samples from healthy donors and cancer patients. Assay used: immunoSEQ multiplex PCR; TCRdb lists only in-frame clones, some missing. The sample has almost 95,000 clones, over 75% seen once. The germline V gene encodes CDR1 LNHDA and CDR2 SQIVND (reference sequence). The CDR3 sequence is 16 residues long. V gave up 3 bases and J gave up 7 bases; unmatched junction bases: 14. The V gene is TRBV19, the J gene TRBJ1-2, with 7 bases that match TRBD1. This TCR came from a woman between 18 and 29 years old in good health. Material: blood. This chain's CDR3 is CASSIGRQGTAGGYTF. CDR3 in DNA: TGTGCCAGTAGTATCGGAAGACAGGGTACAGCGGGTGGCTACACCTTC.